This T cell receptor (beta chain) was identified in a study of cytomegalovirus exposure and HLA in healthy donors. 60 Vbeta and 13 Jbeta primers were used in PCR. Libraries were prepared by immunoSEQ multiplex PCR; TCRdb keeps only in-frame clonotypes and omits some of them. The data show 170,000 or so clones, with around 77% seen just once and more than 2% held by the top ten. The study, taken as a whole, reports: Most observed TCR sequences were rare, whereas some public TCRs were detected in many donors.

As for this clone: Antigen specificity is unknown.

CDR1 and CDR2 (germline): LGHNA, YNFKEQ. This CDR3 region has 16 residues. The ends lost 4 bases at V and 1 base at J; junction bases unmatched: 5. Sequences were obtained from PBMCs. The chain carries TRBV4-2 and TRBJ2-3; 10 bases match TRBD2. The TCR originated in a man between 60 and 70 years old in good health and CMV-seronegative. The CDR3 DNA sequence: TGTGCCAGCAGCCCCCAAGCGGGAGGGCGCACAGATACGCAGTATTTT. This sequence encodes CASSPQAGGRTDTQYF.